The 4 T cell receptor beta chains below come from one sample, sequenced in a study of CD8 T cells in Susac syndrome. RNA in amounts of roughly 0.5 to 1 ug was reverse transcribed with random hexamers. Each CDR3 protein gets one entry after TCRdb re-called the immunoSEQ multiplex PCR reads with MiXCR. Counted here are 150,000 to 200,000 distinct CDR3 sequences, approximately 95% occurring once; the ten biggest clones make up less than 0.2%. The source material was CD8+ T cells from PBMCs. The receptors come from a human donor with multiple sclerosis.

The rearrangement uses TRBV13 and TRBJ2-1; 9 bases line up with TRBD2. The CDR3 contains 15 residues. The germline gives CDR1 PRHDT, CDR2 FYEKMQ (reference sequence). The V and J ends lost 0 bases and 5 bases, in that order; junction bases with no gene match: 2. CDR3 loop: CASSLGLAGNNEQFF. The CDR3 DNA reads TGTGCCAGCAGCTTAGGGCTAGCGGGGAACAATGAGCAGTTCTTC.

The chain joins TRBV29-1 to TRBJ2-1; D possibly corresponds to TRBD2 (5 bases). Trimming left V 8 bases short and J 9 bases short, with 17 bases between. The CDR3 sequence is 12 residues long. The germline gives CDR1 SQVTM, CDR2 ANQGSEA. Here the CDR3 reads CSPRVGSGEQFF. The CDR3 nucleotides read TGCAGCCCGAGGGTGGGATCTGGTGAGCAGTTCTTC.

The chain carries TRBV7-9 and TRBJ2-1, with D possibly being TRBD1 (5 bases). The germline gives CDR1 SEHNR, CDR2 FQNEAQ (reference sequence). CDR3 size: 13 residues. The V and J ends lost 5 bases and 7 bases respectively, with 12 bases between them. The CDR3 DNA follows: TGTGCCAGCAGCGCCAGACAGTTTAATGAGCAGTTCTTC. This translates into CASSARQFNEQFF.

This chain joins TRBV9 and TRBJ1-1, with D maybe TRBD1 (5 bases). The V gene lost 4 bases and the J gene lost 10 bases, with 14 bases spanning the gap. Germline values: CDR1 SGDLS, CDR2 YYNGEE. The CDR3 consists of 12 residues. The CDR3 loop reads CASSPSGGVAFF. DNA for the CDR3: TGTGCCAGCAGCCCCTCTGGGGGGGTAGCTTTCTTT.